The rows below give T cell receptor beta chains drawn from one sample of a study of T cell responses to AZD1222 COVID-19 vaccine. Sequencing was performed with immunoSEQ multiplex PCR; in TCRdb, only in-frame clones are kept and a portion is missing. The sample yields about 35,000 clones, 70% to 90% seen once. This material consisted of peripheral blood, taken on day 0 of AZD1222 vaccination. These receptors all come from an adult in good health. Both conserved end residues are part of each CDR3. Each record gives: V gene, J gene, CDR3 length, D gene, clone size, CDR3 protein, CDR3 DNA. The D gene is left open where the match is weak. Not every row has a clone size; where given, it reads once, few, many or a size class.

V gene: TRBV10-2; J gene: TRBJ2-1; CDR3 length: 14; D gene: .; clone size: once; CDR3 protein: CASRGWGASNEQFF; CDR3 DNA: TGCGCCAGCCGTGGTTGGGGGGCCAGCAATGAGCAGTTCTTC
V gene: TRBV7-9; J gene: TRBJ2-5; CDR3 length: 12; D gene: .; clone size: .; CDR3 protein: CASSLAEETQYF; CDR3 DNA: TGTGCCAGCAGCTTAGCGGAGGAGACCCAGTACTTC
V gene: TRBV7-3; J gene: TRBJ2-3; CDR3 length: 14; D gene: TRBD1; clone size: .; CDR3 protein: CASSYGQGTDTQYF; CDR3 DNA: TGTGCCAGCAGCTACGGACAGGGCACAGATACGCAGTATTTT
V gene: TRBV24-1; J gene: TRBJ2-1; CDR3 length: 16; D gene: TRBD1; clone size: .; CDR3 protein: CATSDWGQSSYNEQFF; CDR3 DNA: TGTGCCACCAGTGATTGGGGACAGAGCTCCTACAATGAGCAGTTCTTC
V gene: TRBV9; J gene: TRBJ1-6; CDR3 length: 17; D gene: .; clone size: .; CDR3 protein: CASSVEGGSSYNSPLHF; CDR3 DNA: TGTGCCAGCAGCGTAGAGGGGGGGAGCTCCTATAATTCACCCCTCCACTTT
V gene: TRBV28; J gene: TRBJ2-5; CDR3 length: 16; D gene: TRBD2; clone size: .; CDR3 protein: CASSRGLAGGQETQYF; CDR3 DNA: TGTGCCAGCAGCCGGGGACTAGCGGGGGGACAAGAGACCCAGTACTTC
V gene: TRBV7-2; J gene: TRBJ1-1; CDR3 length: 15; D gene: .; clone size: .; CDR3 protein: CASSFSLAGNTEAFF; CDR3 DNA: TGTGCCAGCAGCTTCAGCCTTGCAGGGAACACTGAAGCTTTCTTT
V gene: TRBV2; J gene: TRBJ2-4; CDR3 length: 15; D gene: TRBD2; clone size: .; CDR3 protein: CASSEVVREGDIQYF; CDR3 DNA: TGTGCCAGCAGTGAAGTTGTGCGGGAGGGGGACATTCAGTACTTC
V gene: TRBV11-2; J gene: TRBJ2-5; CDR3 length: 14; D gene: .; clone size: .; CDR3 protein: CASSPSAGQETQYF; CDR3 DNA: TGTGCCAGCAGCCCCTCGGCGGGGCAAGAGACCCAGTACTTC
V gene: TRBV7-2; J gene: TRBJ2-5; CDR3 length: 18; D gene: .; clone size: .; CDR3 protein: CASSFILATRGPGVTQYF; CDR3 DNA: TGTGCCAGCAGCTTCATCCTAGCGACACGTGGGCCGGGTGTGACCCAGTACTTC
V gene: TRBV23-1; J gene: TRBJ2-1; CDR3 length: 15; D gene: .; clone size: .; CDR3 protein: CAKRPRPWSPNEQFF; CDR3 DNA: TGCGCCAAACGGCCACGTCCCTGGAGCCCCAATGAGCAGTTCTTC
V gene: TRBV7-8; J gene: TRBJ2-2; CDR3 length: 14; D gene: .; clone size: .; CDR3 protein: CASSLRSVSGELFF; CDR3 DNA: TGTGCCAGCAGCCTTAGATCAGTATCCGGGGAGCTGTTTTTT
V gene: TRBV7-2; J gene: TRBJ2-3; CDR3 length: 16; D gene: TRBD2; clone size: .; CDR3 protein: CASSLSSGRAVDTQYF; CDR3 DNA: TGTGCCAGCAGCCTCTCTAGCGGGAGGGCCGTAGATACGCAGTATTTT
V gene: TRBV29-1; J gene: TRBJ2-7; CDR3 length: 13; D gene: .; clone size: .; CDR3 protein: CSVESPISYEQYF; CDR3 DNA: TGCAGCGTTGAGTCTCCTATCTCCTACGAGCAGTACTTC
V gene: TRBV6-6; J gene: TRBJ2-3; CDR3 length: 15; D gene: TRBD2; clone size: .; CDR3 protein: CASSLGLADADTQYF; CDR3 DNA: TGTGCCAGCAGCTTGGGACTAGCGGATGCAGATACGCAGTATTTT
V gene: TRBV5-4; J gene: TRBJ2-1; CDR3 length: 15; D gene: TRBD2; clone size: once; CDR3 protein: CASSLSASGGHEQFF; CDR3 DNA: TGTGCCAGCAGCTTGTCGGCTAGCGGGGGGCATGAGCAGTTCTTC
V gene: TRBV7-2; J gene: TRBJ2-3; CDR3 length: 16; D gene: TRBD2; clone size: .; CDR3 protein: CASSSLAGASTDTQYF; CDR3 DNA: TGTGCCAGCAGCTCACTAGCGGGGGCCAGCACAGATACGCAGTATTTT
V gene: TRBV28; J gene: TRBJ1-6; CDR3 length: 14; D gene: TRBD1; clone size: .; CDR3 protein: CASSPGQGNSPLHF; CDR3 DNA: TGTGCCAGCAGTCCGGGACAGGGCAATTCACCCCTCCACTTT
V gene: TRBV3-1/TRBV3-2; J gene: TRBJ1-5; CDR3 length: 14; D gene: TRBD1; clone size: few; CDR3 protein: CASSQSGGNQPQHF; CDR3 DNA: TGTGCCAGCAGCCAATCAGGGGGGAATCAGCCCCAGCATTTT
V gene: TRBV7-2; J gene: TRBJ2-3; CDR3 length: 13; D gene: .; clone size: .; CDR3 protein: CASGTVGTDTQYF; CDR3 DNA: TGTGCCAGCGGAACGGTAGGCACAGATACGCAGTATTTT
V gene: TRBV21-1; J gene: TRBJ2-2; CDR3 length: 15; D gene: .; clone size: .; CDR3 protein: CASSIHLLRTGELFF; CDR3 DNA: TGTGCCAGCAGCATACATCTCCTTCGCACCGGGGAGCTGTTTTTT
V gene: TRBV7-8; J gene: TRBJ2-5; CDR3 length: 16; D gene: TRBD1; clone size: .; CDR3 protein: CASSLRQGHFQETQYF; CDR3 DNA: TGTGCCAGCAGCTTACGACAGGGTCACTTTCAAGAGACCCAGTACTTC
V gene: TRBV24-1; J gene: TRBJ1-2; CDR3 length: 15; D gene: .; clone size: .; CDR3 protein: CATSDTGARPYGYTF; CDR3 DNA: TGTGCCACCAGTGATACGGGAGCACGTCCCTATGGCTACACCTTC
V gene: TRBV27; J gene: TRBJ1-5; CDR3 length: 19; D gene: TRBD1; clone size: once; CDR3 protein: CASSLKPGTGWNSNQPQHF; CDR3 DNA: TGTGCCAGCAGTCTAAAACCGGGGACAGGGTGGAATAGCAATCAGCCCCAGCATTTT
V gene: TRBV10-2; J gene: TRBJ1-5; CDR3 length: 14; D gene: .; clone size: few; CDR3 protein: CASSATDSNQPQHF; CDR3 DNA: TGCGCCAGCAGTGCAACAGATAGCAATCAGCCCCAGCATTTT
V gene: TRBV4-1; J gene: TRBJ2-7; CDR3 length: 15; D gene: TRBD2; clone size: .; CDR3 protein: CASSHRLAGGYEQYF; CDR3 DNA: TGCGCCAGCAGCCACCGACTAGCGGGAGGGTACGAGCAGTACTTC
V gene: TRBV29-1; J gene: TRBJ1-2; CDR3 length: 13; D gene: .; clone size: .; CDR3 protein: CSVGDKGVSGYTF; CDR3 DNA: TGCAGCGTTGGGGACAAGGGGGTTTCTGGCTACACCTTC
V gene: TRBV7-9; J gene: TRBJ1-3; CDR3 length: 16; D gene: .; clone size: .; CDR3 protein: CASSTTGLSAGNTIYF; CDR3 DNA: TGTGCCAGCAGCACTACAGGCCTATCAGCTGGAAACACCATATATTTT
V gene: TRBV3-1/TRBV3-2; J gene: TRBJ2-5; CDR3 length: 15; D gene: TRBD1; clone size: .; CDR3 protein: CASSPRDRAQETQYF; CDR3 DNA: TGTGCCAGCAGCCCCAGGGACAGGGCCCAAGAGACCCAGTACTTC
V gene: TRBV18; J gene: TRBJ1-1; CDR3 length: 15; D gene: TRBD1; clone size: .; CDR3 protein: CASSPLSGQGTEAFF; CDR3 DNA: TGTGCCAGCTCACCGTTGAGTGGACAGGGCACTGAAGCTTTCTTT
V gene: TRBV5-1; J gene: TRBJ1-2; CDR3 length: 13; D gene: .; clone size: few; CDR3 protein: CASSLWGSGGYTF; CDR3 DNA: TGCGCCAGCAGCTTGTGGGGTTCGGGTGGCTACACCTTC
V gene: TRBV7-9; J gene: TRBJ1-2; CDR3 length: 16; D gene: .; clone size: .; CDR3 protein: CASSPYTVVKNYGYTF; CDR3 DNA: TGTGCCAGCAGCCCTTATACCGTAGTCAAGAACTATGGCTACACCTTC
V gene: TRBV5-1; J gene: TRBJ2-7; CDR3 length: 14; D gene: .; clone size: .; CDR3 protein: CASSFEGNSYEQYF; CDR3 DNA: TGCGCCAGCAGCTTTGAGGGTAACTCCTACGAGCAGTACTTC
V gene: TRBV6-1; J gene: TRBJ1-6; CDR3 length: 13; D gene: TRBD1; clone size: .; CDR3 protein: CASSDRGLSPLHF; CDR3 DNA: TGTGCCAGCAGTGACAGGGGGCTTTCACCCCTCCACTTT
V gene: TRBV7-2; J gene: TRBJ1-6; CDR3 length: 15; D gene: TRBD1; clone size: .; CDR3 protein: CASSLGQTSNSPLHF; CDR3 DNA: TGTGCCAGCAGTCTGGGACAGACTAGTAATTCACCCCTCCACTTT
V gene: TRBV6-5; J gene: TRBJ1-2; CDR3 length: 12; D gene: TRBD1; clone size: .; CDR3 protein: CASTQQGTGYTF; CDR3 DNA: TGTGCCAGCACCCAACAGGGGACTGGCTACACCTTC
V gene: TRBV6-5; J gene: TRBJ2-7; CDR3 length: 14; D gene: .; clone size: .; CDR3 protein: CASSYRGGGYEQYF; CDR3 DNA: TGTGCCAGCAGTTACAGAGGGGGGGGTTATGAGCAGTACTTC
V gene: TRBV2; J gene: TRBJ1-5; CDR3 length: 16; D gene: .; clone size: once; CDR3 protein: CASSSTRGGFGQPQHF; CDR3 DNA: TGTGCCAGCAGTTCGACCAGGGGAGGTTTCGGTCAGCCCCAGCATTTT
V gene: TRBV7-2; J gene: TRBJ2-5; CDR3 length: 14; D gene: .; clone size: .; CDR3 protein: CASSATGIQETQYF; CDR3 DNA: TGTGCCAGCAGCGCAACAGGGATACAAGAGACCCAGTACTTC
V gene: TRBV9; J gene: TRBJ2-7; CDR3 length: 16; D gene: .; clone size: .; CDR3 protein: CASSTRSAGDWGEQYF; CDR3 DNA: TGTGCCAGCAGCACTCGGTCGGCAGGGGATTGGGGCGAGCAGTACTTC
V gene: TRBV7-9; J gene: TRBJ2-5; CDR3 length: 17; D gene: TRBD1; clone size: .; CDR3 protein: CASSLDPQTGPQETQYF; CDR3 DNA: TGTGCCAGCAGCTTAGACCCCCAGACAGGGCCCCAAGAGACCCAGTACTTC
V gene: TRBV30; J gene: TRBJ2-7; CDR3 length: 11; D gene: .; clone size: .; CDR3 protein: CAWSASYEQYF; CDR3 DNA: TGTGCCTGGAGTGCCTCCTACGAGCAGTACTTC
V gene: TRBV20-1; J gene: TRBJ2-1; CDR3 length: 11; D gene: .; clone size: .; CDR3 protein: CSASWAGEQFF; CDR3 DNA: TGCAGTGCTAGTTGGGCGGGCGAGCAGTTCTTC
V gene: TRBV28; J gene: TRBJ1-1; CDR3 length: 13; D gene: .; clone size: .; CDR3 protein: CASKGRWNTEAFF; CDR3 DNA: TGTGCCAGCAAAGGAAGATGGAACACTGAAGCTTTCTTT
V gene: TRBV24-1; J gene: TRBJ2-3; CDR3 length: 15; D gene: .; clone size: .; CDR3 protein: CATSDHRQSTDTQYF; CDR3 DNA: TGTGCCACCAGTGATCACCGACAGAGCACAGATACGCAGTATTTT